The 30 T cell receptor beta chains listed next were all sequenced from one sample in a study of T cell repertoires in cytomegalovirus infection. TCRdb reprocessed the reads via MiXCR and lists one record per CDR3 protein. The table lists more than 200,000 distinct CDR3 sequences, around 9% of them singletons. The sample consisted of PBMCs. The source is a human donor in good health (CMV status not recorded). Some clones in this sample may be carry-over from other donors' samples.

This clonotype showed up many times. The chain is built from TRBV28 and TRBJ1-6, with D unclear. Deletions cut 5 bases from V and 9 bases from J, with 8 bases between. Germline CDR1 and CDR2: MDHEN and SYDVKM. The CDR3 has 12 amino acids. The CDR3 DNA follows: TGTGCCAGCAGTCCTATGGGTTCACCCCTCCACTTT. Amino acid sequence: CASSPMGSPLHF.

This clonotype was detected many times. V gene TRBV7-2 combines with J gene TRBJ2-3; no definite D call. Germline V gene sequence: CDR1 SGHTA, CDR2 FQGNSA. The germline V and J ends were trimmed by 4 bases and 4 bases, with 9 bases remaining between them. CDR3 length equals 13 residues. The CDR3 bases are TGTGCCAGCAGCTCCCCTAACGCAGATACGCAGTATTTT. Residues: CASSSPNADTQYF.

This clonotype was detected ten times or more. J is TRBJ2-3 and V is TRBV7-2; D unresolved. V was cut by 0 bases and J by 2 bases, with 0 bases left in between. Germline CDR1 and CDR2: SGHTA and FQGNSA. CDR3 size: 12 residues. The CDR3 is CASSLATDTQYF. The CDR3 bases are TGTGCCAGCAGCTTAGCCACAGATACGCAGTATTTT.

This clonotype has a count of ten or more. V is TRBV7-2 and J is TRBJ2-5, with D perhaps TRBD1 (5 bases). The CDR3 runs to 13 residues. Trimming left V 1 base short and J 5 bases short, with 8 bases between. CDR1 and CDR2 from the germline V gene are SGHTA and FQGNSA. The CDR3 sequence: CASSLGKGETQYF. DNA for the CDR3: TGTGCCAGCAGCTTAGGGAAGGGGGAGACCCAGTACTTC.

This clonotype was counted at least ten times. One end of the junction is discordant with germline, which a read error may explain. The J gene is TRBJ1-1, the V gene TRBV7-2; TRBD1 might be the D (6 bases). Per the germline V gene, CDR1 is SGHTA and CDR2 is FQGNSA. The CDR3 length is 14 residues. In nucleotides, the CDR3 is TGTGCCAGCACCTTAGGCGGGGAGGGGGTTGAAGCTTTCTTT. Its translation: CASTLGGEGVEAFF.

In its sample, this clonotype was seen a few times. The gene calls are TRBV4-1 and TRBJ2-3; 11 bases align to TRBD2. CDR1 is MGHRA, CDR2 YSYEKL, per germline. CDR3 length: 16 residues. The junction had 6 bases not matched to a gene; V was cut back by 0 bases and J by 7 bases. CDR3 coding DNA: TGCGCCAGCAGCCAAGAAACTAGCGGGAGAAGACATACGCAGTATTTT. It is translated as CASSQETSGRRHTQYF.

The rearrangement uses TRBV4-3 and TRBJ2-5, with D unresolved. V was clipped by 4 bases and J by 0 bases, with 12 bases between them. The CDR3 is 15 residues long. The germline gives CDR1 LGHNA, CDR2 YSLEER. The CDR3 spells CASSLTYGNQETQYF. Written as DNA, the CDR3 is TGCGCCAGCAGCCTTACCTACGGCAACCAAGAGACCCAGTACTTC.

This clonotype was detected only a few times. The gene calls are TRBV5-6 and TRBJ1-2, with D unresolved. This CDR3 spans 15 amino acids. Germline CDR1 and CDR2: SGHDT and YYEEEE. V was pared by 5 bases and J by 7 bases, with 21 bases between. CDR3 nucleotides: TGTGCCAGCAGTTATACACGGGCAAGCCGTGGTGGCTACACCTTC. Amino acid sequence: CASSYTRASRGGYTF.

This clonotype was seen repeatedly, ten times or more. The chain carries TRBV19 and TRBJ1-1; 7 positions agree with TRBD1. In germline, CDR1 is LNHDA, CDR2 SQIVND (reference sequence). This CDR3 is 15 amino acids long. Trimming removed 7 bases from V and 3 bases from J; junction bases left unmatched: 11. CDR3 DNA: TGTGCCAGTACTCGGCCAGGGGGTGTTTACACTGAAGCTTTCTTT. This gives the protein CASTRPGGVYTEAFF.

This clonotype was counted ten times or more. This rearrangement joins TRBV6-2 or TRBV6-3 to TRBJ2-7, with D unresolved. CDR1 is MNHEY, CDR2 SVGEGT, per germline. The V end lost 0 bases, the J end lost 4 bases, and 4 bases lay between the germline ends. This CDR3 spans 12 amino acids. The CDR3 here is CASSYSKYEQYF. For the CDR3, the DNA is TGTGCCAGCAGTTACTCGAAATACGAGCAGTACTTC.

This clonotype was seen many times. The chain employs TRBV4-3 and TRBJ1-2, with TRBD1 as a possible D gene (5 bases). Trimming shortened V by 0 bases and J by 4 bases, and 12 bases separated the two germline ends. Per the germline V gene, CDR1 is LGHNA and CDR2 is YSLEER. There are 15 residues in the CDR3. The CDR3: CASSQDRGGTYGYTF. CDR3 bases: TGCGCCAGCAGCCAAGATCGGGGGGGGACCTATGGCTACACCTTC.

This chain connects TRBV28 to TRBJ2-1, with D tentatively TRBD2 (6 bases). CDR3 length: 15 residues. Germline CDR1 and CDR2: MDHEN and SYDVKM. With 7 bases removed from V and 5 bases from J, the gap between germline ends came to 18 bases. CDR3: CASIGGGTGHNEQFF. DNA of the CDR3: TGTGCCAGCATCGGCGGAGGGACCGGTCACAATGAGCAGTTCTTC.

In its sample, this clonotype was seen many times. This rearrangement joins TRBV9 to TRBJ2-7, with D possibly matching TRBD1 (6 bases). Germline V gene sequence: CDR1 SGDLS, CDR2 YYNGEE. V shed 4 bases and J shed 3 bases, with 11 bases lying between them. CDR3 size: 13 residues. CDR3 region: CASSKGQIYEQYF. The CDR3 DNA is TGTGCCAGCAGCAAAGGACAGATCTACGAGCAGTACTTC.

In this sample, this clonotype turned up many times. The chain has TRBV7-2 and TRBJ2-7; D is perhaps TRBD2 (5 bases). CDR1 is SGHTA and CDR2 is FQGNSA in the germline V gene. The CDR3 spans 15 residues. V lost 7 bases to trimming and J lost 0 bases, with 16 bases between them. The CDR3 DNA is TGTGCCAGCACCCCTTCGGGGTCCCACTCCTACGAGCAGTACTTC. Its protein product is CASTPSGSHSYEQYF.

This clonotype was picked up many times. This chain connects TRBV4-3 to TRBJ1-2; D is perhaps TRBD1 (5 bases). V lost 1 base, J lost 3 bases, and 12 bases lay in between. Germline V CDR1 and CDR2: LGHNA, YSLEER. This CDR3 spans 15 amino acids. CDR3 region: CASSQGQMDYYGYTF. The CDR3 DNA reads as TGCGCCAGCAGCCAAGGACAGATGGACTACTATGGCTACACCTTC.

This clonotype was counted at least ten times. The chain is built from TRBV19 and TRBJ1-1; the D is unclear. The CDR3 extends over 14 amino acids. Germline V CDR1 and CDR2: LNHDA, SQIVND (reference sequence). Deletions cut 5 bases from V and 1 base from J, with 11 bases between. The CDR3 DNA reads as TGTGCCAGTAGTCTCCCGAAGGGGAACACTGAAGCTTTCTTT. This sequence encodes CASSLPKGNTEAFF.

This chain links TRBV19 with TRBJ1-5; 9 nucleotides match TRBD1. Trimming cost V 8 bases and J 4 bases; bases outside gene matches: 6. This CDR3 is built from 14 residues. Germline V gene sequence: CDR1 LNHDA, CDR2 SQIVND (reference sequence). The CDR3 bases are TGTGCCAGTGGACAGGGGTCCCTAAATCAGCCCCAGCATTTT. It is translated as CASGQGSLNQPQHF.

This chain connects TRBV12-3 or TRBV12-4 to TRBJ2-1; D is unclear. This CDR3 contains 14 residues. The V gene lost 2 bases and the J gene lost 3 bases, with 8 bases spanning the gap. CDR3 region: CASSLQTFYNEQFF. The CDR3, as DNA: TGTGCCAGCAGTTTACAGACGTTCTACAATGAGCAGTTCTTC.

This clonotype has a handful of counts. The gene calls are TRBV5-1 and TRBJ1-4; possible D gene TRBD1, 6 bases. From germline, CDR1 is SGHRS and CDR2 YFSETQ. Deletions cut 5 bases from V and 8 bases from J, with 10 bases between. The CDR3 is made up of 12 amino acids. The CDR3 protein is CASRQGEEKLFF. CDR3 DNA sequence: TGCGCCAGCAGACAGGGCGAGGAAAAACTGTTTTTT.

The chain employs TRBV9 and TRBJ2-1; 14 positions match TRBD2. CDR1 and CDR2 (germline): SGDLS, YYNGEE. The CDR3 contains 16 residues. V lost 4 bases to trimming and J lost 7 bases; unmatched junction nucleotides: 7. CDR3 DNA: TGTGCCAGCAGCTCCCGACTAGCGGGAGGGCAAAATGAGCAGTTCTTC. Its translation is CASSSRLAGGQNEQFF. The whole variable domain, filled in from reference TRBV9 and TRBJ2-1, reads DSGVTQTPKHLITATGQRVTLRCSPRSGDLSVYWYQQSLDQGLQFLIQYYNGEERAKGNILERFSAQQFPDLHSELNLSSLELGDSALYFCASSSRLAGGQNEQFFGPGTRLTVL.

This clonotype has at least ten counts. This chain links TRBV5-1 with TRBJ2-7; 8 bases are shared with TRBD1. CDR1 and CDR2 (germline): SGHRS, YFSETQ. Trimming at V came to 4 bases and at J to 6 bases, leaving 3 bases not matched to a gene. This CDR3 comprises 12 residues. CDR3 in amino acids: CASSMQGAEQYF. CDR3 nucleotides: TGCGCCAGCAGCATGCAGGGGGCCGAGCAGTACTTC.

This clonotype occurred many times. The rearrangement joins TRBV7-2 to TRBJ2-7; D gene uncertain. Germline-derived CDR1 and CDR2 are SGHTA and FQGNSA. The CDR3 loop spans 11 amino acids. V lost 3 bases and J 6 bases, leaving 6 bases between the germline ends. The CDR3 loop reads CASSLLSEQYF. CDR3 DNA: TGTGCCAGCAGCTTGCTTAGCGAGCAGTACTTC.

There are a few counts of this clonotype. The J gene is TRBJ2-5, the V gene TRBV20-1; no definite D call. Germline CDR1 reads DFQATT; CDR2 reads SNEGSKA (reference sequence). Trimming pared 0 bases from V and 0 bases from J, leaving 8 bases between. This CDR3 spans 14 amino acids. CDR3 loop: CSAREAPDQETQYF. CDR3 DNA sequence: TGCAGTGCTAGAGAGGCACCAGACCAAGAGACCCAGTACTTC.

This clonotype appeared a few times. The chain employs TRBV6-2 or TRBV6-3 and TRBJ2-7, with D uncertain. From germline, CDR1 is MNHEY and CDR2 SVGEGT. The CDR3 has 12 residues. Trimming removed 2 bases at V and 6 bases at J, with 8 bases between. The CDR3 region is CASSYRGREQYF. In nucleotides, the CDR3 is TGTGCCAGCAGTTACCGCGGACGCGAGCAGTACTTC.

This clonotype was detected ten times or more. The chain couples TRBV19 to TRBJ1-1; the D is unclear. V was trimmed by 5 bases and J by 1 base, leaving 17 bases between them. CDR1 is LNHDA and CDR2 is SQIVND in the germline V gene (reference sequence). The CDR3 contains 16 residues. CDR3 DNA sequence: TGTGCCAGTAGTCTTACTCGCGGAACAGCGAACACTGAAGCTTTCTTT. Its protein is CASSLTRGTANTEAFF.

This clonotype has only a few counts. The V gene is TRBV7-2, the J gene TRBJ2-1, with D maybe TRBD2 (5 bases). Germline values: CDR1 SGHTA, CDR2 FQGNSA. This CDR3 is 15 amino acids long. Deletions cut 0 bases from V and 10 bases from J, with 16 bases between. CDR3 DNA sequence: TGTGCCAGCAGCTTAGCGGGTCTCCCCCCGGGGGAGCAGTTCTTC. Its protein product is CASSLAGLPPGEQFF.

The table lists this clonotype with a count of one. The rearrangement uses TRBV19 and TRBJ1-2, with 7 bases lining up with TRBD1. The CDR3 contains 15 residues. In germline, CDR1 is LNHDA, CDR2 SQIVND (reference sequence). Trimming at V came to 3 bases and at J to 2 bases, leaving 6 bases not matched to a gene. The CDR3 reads CASSIGTGVNYGYTF. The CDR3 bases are TGTGCCAGTAGTATTGGTACAGGGGTGAACTATGGCTACACCTTC.

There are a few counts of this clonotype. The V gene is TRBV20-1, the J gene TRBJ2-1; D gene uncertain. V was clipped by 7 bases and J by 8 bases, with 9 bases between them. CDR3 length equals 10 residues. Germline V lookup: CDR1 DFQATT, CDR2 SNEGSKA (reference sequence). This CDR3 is CSGSFDEQFF. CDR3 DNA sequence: TGCAGTGGTAGCTTCGATGAGCAGTTCTTC.

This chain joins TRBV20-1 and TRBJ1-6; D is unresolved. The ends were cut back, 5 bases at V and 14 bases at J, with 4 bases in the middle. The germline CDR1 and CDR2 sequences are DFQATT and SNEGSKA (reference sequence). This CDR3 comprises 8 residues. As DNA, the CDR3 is TGCAGTGCTGACACCCTCCACTTT. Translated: CSADTLHF.

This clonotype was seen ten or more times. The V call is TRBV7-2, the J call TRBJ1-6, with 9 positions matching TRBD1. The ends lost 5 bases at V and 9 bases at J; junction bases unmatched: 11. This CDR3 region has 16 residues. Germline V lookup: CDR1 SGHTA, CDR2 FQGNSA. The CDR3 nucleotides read TGTGCCAGCAGCCCTGGACAGGGGCGGAGGGGTTCACCCCTCCACTTT. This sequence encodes CASSPGQGRRGSPLHF.